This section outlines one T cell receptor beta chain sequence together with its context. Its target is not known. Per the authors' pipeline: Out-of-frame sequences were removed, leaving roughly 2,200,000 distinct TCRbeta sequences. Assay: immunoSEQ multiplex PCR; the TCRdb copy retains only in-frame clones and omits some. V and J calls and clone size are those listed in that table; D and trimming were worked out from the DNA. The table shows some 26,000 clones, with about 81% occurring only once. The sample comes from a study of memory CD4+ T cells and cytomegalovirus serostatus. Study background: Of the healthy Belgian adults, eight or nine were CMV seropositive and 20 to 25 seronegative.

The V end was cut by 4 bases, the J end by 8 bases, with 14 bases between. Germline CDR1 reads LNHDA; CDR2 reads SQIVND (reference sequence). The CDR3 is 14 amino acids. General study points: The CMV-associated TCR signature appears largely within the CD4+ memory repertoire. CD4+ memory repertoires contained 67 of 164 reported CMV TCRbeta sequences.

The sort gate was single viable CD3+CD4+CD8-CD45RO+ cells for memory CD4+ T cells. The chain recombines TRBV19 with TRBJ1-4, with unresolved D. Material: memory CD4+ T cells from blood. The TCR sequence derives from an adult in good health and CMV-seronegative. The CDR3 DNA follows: TGTGCCAGTAGTACCAGGTTTTTCGGGGAAAAACTGTTTTTT. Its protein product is CASSTRFFGEKLFF.